The 21 T cell receptor beta chains listed next were all sequenced from one sample in a study of identifying expanded T cells in peripheral blood. The table came from immunoSEQ multiplex PCR; TCRdb's copy has only in-frame clones and leaves some out. This sample carries roughly 86,000 clones, approximately 81% of them seen once, and the ten largest clones take 3.5% to 5.5%. The sequenced sample consisted of blood. The receptors were sampled from a person between 18 and 70 years old in good health.

The chain recombines TRBV5-1 with TRBJ2-3; TRBD1 matches 11 bases. CDR3 length: 16 residues. Germline V gene data show CDR1 as SGHRS and CDR2 as YFSETQ. The V segment lost 0 bases and the J segment 6 bases; nucleotides outside the gene matches: 6. CDR3 sequence: CASSLAGTGGKDTQYF. The CDR3 nucleotides read TGCGCCAGCAGCTTGGCCGGGACAGGGGGGAAGGATACGCAGTATTTT.

The sample holds a few counts of this clone. This chain connects TRBV4-3 to TRBJ1-6; 7 nucleotides align to TRBD1. The V gene's germline CDR1 is LGHNA and CDR2 YSLEER. The CDR3 covers 13 residues. J was trimmed by 11 bases and V by 4 bases; bases with no gene match: 5. CDR3 nucleotide sequence: TGCGCCAGCAGCCCTGCAGGGGGAACACCCCTCCACTTT. This gives the protein CASSPAGGTPLHF.

This chain links TRBV6-5 with TRBJ2-3; D is undetermined. Between the trimmed V and J ends, which lost 1 base and 0 bases, there was a span of 8 bases. This CDR3 comprises 15 residues. The germline CDR1 and CDR2 sequences are MNHEY and SVGAGI. Here the CDR3 reads CASSYFAASTDTQYF. CDR3 sequence (DNA): TGTGCCAGCAGTTACTTTGCGGCTAGCACAGATACGCAGTATTTT.

The chain uses TRBV6-4 and TRBJ2-1; TRBD1 or TRBD2 may be the D gene (5 bases each). Trimming removed 0 bases from V and 7 bases from J, with 10 bases in between. CDR3 size: 14 residues. The germline CDR1 and CDR2 sequences are MRHNA and SNTAGT. CDR3 DNA sequence: TGTGCCAGCAGTGACTCGGGACGACGGAATGAGCAGTTCTTC. Its protein product is CASSDSGRRNEQFF.

The chain employs TRBV7-9 and TRBJ2-3; 8 bases fit TRBD2. Germline CDR1 is SEHNR and CDR2 is FQNEAQ (reference sequence). V gave up 4 bases and J gave up 2 bases; unmatched junction bases: 8. The CDR3 spans 16 residues. The CDR3 sequence: CASSSAGTRATDTQYF. The DNA of the CDR3 is TGTGCCAGCAGCTCGGCCGGGACTAGGGCCACAGATACGCAGTATTTT.

About this clone itself: A read error may account for a junction end that differs from germline. The J gene is TRBJ1-6, the V gene TRBV5-4; unclear D gene. The CDR3 has 14 amino acids. Germline V gene sequence: CDR1 SGHNT, CDR2 YYREEE (reference sequence). The CDR3 reads CASSLDRVNSPLHF. CDR3 DNA sequence: TGTGCCAGCAGTTTGGATAGGGTGAATTCACCCCTCCACTTT.

This clone was seen more than once but under ten times. This sample also contains other DNA sequences that code for the same CDR3. The chain carries TRBV5-1 and TRBJ2-5; 7 positions agree with TRBD1. This CDR3 is 13 amino acids long. CDR1 and CDR2 (germline): SGHRS, YFSETQ. V shed 3 bases, J shed 2 bases, and the junction held 1 base outside the gene matches. CDR3 DNA sequence: TGCGCCAGCAGCTCGGGACAGCAAGAGACCCAGTACTTC. Translating gives CASSSGQQETQYF.

V gene TRBV18 combines with J gene TRBJ2-2; no reliable D call. Per germline, CDR1 KGHSH and CDR2 LQKENI. The germline V and J ends were trimmed by 3 bases and 1 base, with 6 bases remaining between them. The CDR3 is made up of 14 amino acids. DNA of the CDR3: TGTGCCAGCTCACCGCTAGAGAACACCGGGGAGCTGTTTTTT. Protein product: CASSPLENTGELFF.

The J gene is TRBJ1-3, the V gene TRBV6-1, with no clear D. V lost 7 bases and J lost 4, with 8 bases in between. The CDR3 runs to 12 residues. CDR1 and CDR2 (germline): MNHNS, SASEGT. CDR3 coding DNA: TGTGCCAGCATGGCAGACGGAAACACCATATATTTT. Its protein is CASMADGNTIYF.

The chain carries TRBV5-4 and TRBJ2-7; TRBD1 is a possible D gene (6 bases). The CDR3 sequence is 17 residues long. The V end was cut by 1 base, the J end by 1 base, with 18 bases between. CDR1 and CDR2 (germline): SGHNT, YYREEE (reference sequence). CDR3 nucleotide sequence: TGTGCCAGCAGCTTGACCCTATCAGGGGCCCTATCCTACGAGCAGTACTTC. It yields the protein CASSLTLSGALSYEQYF.

The chain links TRBV5-4 to TRBJ1-2; D may be TRBD1 (5 bases). The CDR3 is made up of 15 amino acids. Germline V lookup: CDR1 SGHNT, CDR2 YYREEE (reference sequence). Trimming pared 2 bases from V and 8 bases from J, leaving 19 bases between. The chain's CDR3 is CASSLSRDRLVGYTF. CDR3 bases: TGTGCCAGCAGCTTATCTCGGGACCGCCTAGTGGGCTACACCTTC.

The V call is TRBV19, the J call TRBJ1-2, with D maybe TRBD1 (6 bases). Germline CDR1 reads LNHDA; CDR2 reads SQIVND (reference sequence). Trimming removed 7 bases from V and 3 bases from J, with 15 bases in between. This CDR3 region has 14 residues. The CDR3 nucleotides are TGTGCCAGTACTGCTCGGGGGGCCCACTATGGCTACACCTTC. Residues: CASTARGAHYGYTF.

The table lists this clone with a count of one. J is TRBJ1-4 and V is TRBV5-1, with a weak D call TRBD1 (5 bases). The CDR3 has 16 residues. Per the germline V gene, CDR1 is SGHRS and CDR2 is YFSETQ. Trimming left V 5 bases short and J 5 bases short, with 19 bases between. The CDR3 DNA reads as TGCGCCAGCAGGGTCGCGTCGGCAGGGATAAATGAAAAACTGTTTTTT. Translated, it gives CASRVASAGINEKLFF.

The genes are TRBV4-3 and TRBJ2-2, with 10 bases identical to TRBD2. V lost 1 base and J lost 6; bases outside the gene matches: 8. The germline gives CDR1 LGHNA, CDR2 YSLEER. The CDR3 extends over 17 amino acids. CDR3 coding DNA: TGCGCCAGCAGCCAAGCCAGCGGGGGGGAATTCCCCGGGGAGCTGTTTTTT. Translated, it gives CASSQASGGEFPGELFF.

The J gene is TRBJ2-7, the V gene TRBV7-3; D may be TRBD2 (5 bases). Germline CDR1 is SGHTA and CDR2 is FQGTGA. There are 14 residues in the CDR3. Trimming removed 2 bases at V and 0 bases at J, with 8 bases between. DNA for the CDR3: TGTGCCAGCAGCTTACAAGCGGACTCCTACGAGCAGTACTTC. Translated: CASSLQADSYEQYF. Drawing the rest from reference TRBV7-3 and TRBJ2-7, the complete variable domain is GAGVSQTPSNKVTEKGKYVELRCDPISGHTALYWYRQSLGQGPEFLIYFQGTGAADDSGLPNDRFFAVRPEGSVSTLKIQRTERGDSAVYLCASSLQADSYEQYFGPGTRLTVT.

The rearrangement joins TRBV7-2 to TRBJ2-2; D gene unclear. CDR1 is SGHTA, CDR2 FQGNSA, per germline. CDR3 length: 14 residues. V lost 2 bases, J lost 6 bases, and 10 bases lay in between. CDR3: CASSLNPLAGELFF. CDR3 bases: TGTGCCAGCAGCTTAAACCCTCTGGCCGGGGAGCTGTTTTTT. Using reference TRBV7-2 and TRBJ2-2 for the parts outside the CDR3, the full variable domain is GAGVSQSPSNKVTEKGKDVELRCDPISGHTALYWYRQSLGQGLEFLIYFQGNSAPDKSGLPSDRFSAERTGGSVSTLTIQRTQQEDSAVYLCASSLNPLAGELFFGEGSRLTVL.

The genes are TRBV2 and TRBJ1-2; possibly TRBD1 for D (5 bases). The CDR3 has 16 residues. V was pared by 0 bases and J by 4 bases, with 15 bases between. Germline-derived CDR1 and CDR2 are SNHLY and FYNNEI. Here the CDR3 DNA reads TGTGCCAGCAGTGAAGCGCTTCAGGGATCACTCTATGGCTACACCTTC. Amino acids: CASSEALQGSLYGYTF.

V and J are TRBV7-8 and TRBJ2-7, with D uncertain. CDR3 length equals 15 residues. V lost 2 bases to trimming and J lost 0 bases, with 11 bases between them. CDR1 is SGHVS, CDR2 FQNEAQ, per germline. CDR3 nucleotides: TGTGCCAGCAGCTTATCGGGTTGGGACTCCTACGAGCAGTACTTC. Translating it yields CASSLSGWDSYEQYF.

The chain recombines TRBV10-2 with TRBJ1-2; 8 nucleotides line up with TRBD1. The J segment lost 4 bases and the V segment lost 4 bases, leaving 2 bases of the junction unmatched. CDR1 is WSHSY and CDR2 is SAAADI in the germline V gene. CDR3 size: 13 residues. The CDR3 bases are TGCGCCAGCAGTGGACAGGGGCGCTATGGCTACACCTTC. It encodes CASSGQGRYGYTF.

This clone was counted between two and nine times. This chain connects TRBV6-6 to TRBJ1-5; D not certain. V lost 5 bases and J lost 3, with 11 bases in between. This CDR3 has 14 amino acids. The germline V gene has CDR1 MNHNY and CDR2 SVGAGI (reference sequence). CDR3 residues: CASSPGPNNQPQHF. CDR3 coding DNA: TGTGCCAGCAGTCCAGGACCGAACAATCAGCCCCAGCATTTT.

This sequence joins TRBV6-1 and TRBJ2-7; D tentatively fits TRBD1 or TRBD2 (5 bases each). Between the trimmed V and J ends, which lost 6 bases and 5 bases, there was a span of 23 bases. Germline lookup yields CDR1 MNHNS and CDR2 SASEGT. The CDR3 runs to 16 residues. The CDR3 sequence is CASSESGPHIRNEQYF. In DNA form, the CDR3 reads TGTGCCAGCAGCGAATCGGGACCTCACATCAGAAACGAGCAGTACTTC.